This T cell receptor (beta chain) was identified during a study of graft-versus-host responses after intestinal transplantation (dated by TCRdb to the early 2020s). Turning to the overall study: The transplants that recipients got were multivisceral, liver-intestinal, or isolated intestinal. Anti-thymocyte globulin induction was given to all recipients, followed by maintenance tacrolimus and steroids for around three years. Bulk TCR-beta CDR3 sequencing was used to track graft-versus-host and host-versus-graft alloreactive T cell clones in the graft, circulation and bone marrow after intestinal transplantation. Alloreactive clones were identified by sequencing pre-transplant mixed lymphocyte reaction products and comparing these products with unstimulated pre-transplant donor and recipient T cells. The cohort enrolled about two dozen intestinal transplant recipients, one of whom was a retransplant, and a few patients without pretransplant specimens were excluded. Donor T cell macrochimerism was defined as a peak of at least 4% donor T cells among recipient peripheral blood mononuclear cells. Instead of going to the commercial service, samples from a few later patients were sequenced in-house on an Illumina MiSeq and processed with MiXCR.

Concerning this clone: Its binding antigen is unknown. There are no base qualities to consult, and no much larger clone falls within one base.

The paper's findings and limits, for the study overall: GvH clones were found in recipient bone marrow, and some of the GvH clones appeared earlier in ileal mucosa or blood, which is consistent with an intestinal mucosal origin. The relatively low number and heterogeneity of intestinal transplant patients limited the conclusions. In the allografts of patients with donor T cell macrochimerism, GvH to HvG T cell clonal ratios were high. Early after transplant, peak levels of circulating GvH clones were found to be associated with declines in HvG clones.

V is clipped by 6 bases and J by 7 bases, and the sequence between their germline boundaries is 22 bases long. The CDR3 holds 16 amino acids from the cysteine to the phenylalanine. The entry retains the CDR3 DNA only, 48 bases that are in frame from base 1. Taken from the germline V gene, the CDR1 and CDR2 loops are KGHSH and LQKENI. Receptor amplification or capture employed the immunoSEQ multiplex PCR assay. For most patients, high-throughput TCR-beta CDR3 sequencing of genomic DNA was performed by Adaptive Biotechnologies. In the source study's methods: Adaptive's ImmunoSEQ software was the source of the TCR sequencing data for over 15 patients, while a few other patients were processed with MiXCR and VDJtools. Because the origin of CDR3 nucleotide sequences shared between donor and recipient could not be assigned, those sequences were removed. To count as alloreactive, a clone needed at least 2-fold expansion over unstimulated cells and a minimum CFSE-low frequency of 0.002% (template counts) or 0.001% (read counts). Mappable clones were those detected in sequenced pre-transplant spleen, lymph node, or MLR CFSE-low populations of the donor or recipient. Cumulative frequency of alloreactive clones was calculated as a percentage of all sequences weighted by copy number. As stored in TCRdb, this immuneACCESS dataset retains in-frame rearrangements with V and J assigned. A fraction of the clones does not appear; measured against another copy, unresolved V genes explain less than half of the discrepancy, and the remainder lacks a known reason. V and J calls and clone size come straight from that table; D and trimming were deduced from the DNA. This sample comprises about 38,000 clones, around four fifths of them detected only once. The ten largest clones capture 3.5% of the sample.

Blood samples were collected up to 4 times in the first month after transplant and then at least monthly when available. This specimen consisted of PBMCs, obtained 1,000 to 1,300 days after transplant. The chain joins TRBV18 to TRBJ2-1; perhaps TRBD2 is the D gene, with 6 bases matching. This TCR derives from a human patient who received an intestinal transplant, so some T cells may come from the graft donor. Here the CDR3 is given as CASSPRGGRSENEQFF. The base sequence is TGTGCCAGCTCCCCTCGCGGAGGGAGAAGTGAAAATGAGCAGTTCTTC. When the CDR3 is completed using the reference TRBV18 and TRBJ2-1 genes on either side, the full variable domain is NAGVMQNPRHLVRRRGQEARLRCSPMKGHSHVYWYRQLPEEGLKFMVYLQKENIIDESGMPKERFSAEFPKEGPSILRIQQVVRGDSAAYFCASSPRGGRSENEQFFGPGTRLTVL.